This T cell receptor (beta chain) came from a study of long-term antiretroviral therapy in people with HIV. Points from the study as a whole: Post-ART diversity increased but stayed below transplant donor controls. Controls showed broader CDR3 length ranges than did the HIV repertoires. Pre-ART clonal expansion yielded clones that dominated the repertoire at all time points.

The immunoSEQ assay was v3.0, run at survey level. Method: immunoSEQ multiplex PCR; TCRdb's copy keeps in-frame clones and lacks some. The sample contains some 20,000 clones, over 70% of which appear only once. Roughly 0.85-10 million cryopreserved PBMC were held in samples before DNA extraction. Points on this clone: Its specificity is unknown.

V lost 2 bases and J 2 bases, leaving 2 bases between the germline ends. Germline CDR1 SGHAT, CDR2 FQNNGV. The CDR3 consists of 12 residues. The receptor's source is a woman aged 40 to 50 with HIV. The sample consisted of unsorted PBMCs, taken 1.2 years after starting antiretroviral therapy. The chain has TRBV11-2 and TRBJ2-3; D is undetermined. CDR3 DNA sequence: TGTGCCAGCAGCTTATTCACAGATACGCAGTATTTT. Translated, it gives CASSLFTDTQYF.